This T cell receptor beta chain was captured by sequencing in a study of Tregs in tolerant kidney transplant recipients. Germline CDR1 SGDLS, CDR2 YYNGEE. Trimming stripped 4 bases from V and 6 bases from J, with 16 bases between. This CDR3 is built from 14 residues. Measured with immunoSEQ multiplex PCR; TCRdb has only the in-frame clones, and not every one. The table records some 70,000 clones, approximately 88% of them present only once. The rearrangement uses TRBV9 and TRBJ1-2; the D gene is possibly TRBD1 (6 bases). The clonotype was recovered from a human donor who received a combined kidney and bone marrow transplant. The sample was CD4+ T cells from blood, taken before the transplant. The DNA for the CDR3 is TGTGCCAGCAGCCTCCCGACAGGTGCGGATGGCTACACCTTC. As protein: CASSLPTGADGYTF.